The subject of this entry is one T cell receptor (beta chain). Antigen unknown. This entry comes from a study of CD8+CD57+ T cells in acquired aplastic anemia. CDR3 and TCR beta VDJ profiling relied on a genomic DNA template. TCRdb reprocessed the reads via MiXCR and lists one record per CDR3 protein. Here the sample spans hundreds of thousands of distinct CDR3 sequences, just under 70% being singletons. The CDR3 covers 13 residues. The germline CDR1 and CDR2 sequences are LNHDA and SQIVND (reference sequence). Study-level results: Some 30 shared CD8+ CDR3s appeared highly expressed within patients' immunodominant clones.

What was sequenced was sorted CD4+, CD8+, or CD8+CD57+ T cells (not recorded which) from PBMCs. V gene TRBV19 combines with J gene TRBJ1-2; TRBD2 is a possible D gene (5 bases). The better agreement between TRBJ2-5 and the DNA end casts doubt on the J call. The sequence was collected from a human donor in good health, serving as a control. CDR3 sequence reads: CASSLLDQEAQYF. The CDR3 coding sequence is TGTGCCAGTAGTTTACTAGACCAGGAGGCCCAGTACTTC.